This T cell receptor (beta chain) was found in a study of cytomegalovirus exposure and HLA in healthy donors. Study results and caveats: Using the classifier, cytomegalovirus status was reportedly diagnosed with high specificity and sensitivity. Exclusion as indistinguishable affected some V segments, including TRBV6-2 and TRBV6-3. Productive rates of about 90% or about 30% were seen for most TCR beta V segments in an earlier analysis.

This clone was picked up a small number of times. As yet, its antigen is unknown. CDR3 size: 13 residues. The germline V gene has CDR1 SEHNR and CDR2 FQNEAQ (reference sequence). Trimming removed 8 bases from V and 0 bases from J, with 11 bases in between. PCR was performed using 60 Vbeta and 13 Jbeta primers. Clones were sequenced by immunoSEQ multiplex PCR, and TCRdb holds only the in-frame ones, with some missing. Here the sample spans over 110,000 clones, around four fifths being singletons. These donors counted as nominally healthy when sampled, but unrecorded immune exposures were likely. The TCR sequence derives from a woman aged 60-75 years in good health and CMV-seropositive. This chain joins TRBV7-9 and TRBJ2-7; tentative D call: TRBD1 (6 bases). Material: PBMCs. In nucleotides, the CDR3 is TGTGCCAGCTGTGACAGGAGCTCCTACGAGCAGTACTTC. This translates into CASCDRSSYEQYF. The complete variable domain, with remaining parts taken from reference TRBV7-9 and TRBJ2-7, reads DTGVSQNPRHKITKRGQNVTFRCDPISEHNRLYWYRQTLGQGPEFLTYFQNEAQLEKSRLLSDRFSAERPKGSFSTLEIQRTEQGDSAMYLCASCDRSSYEQYFGPGTRLTVT.